This TCR beta chain was identified in a study of early T cells in non-severe SARS-CoV-2 infection. The CDR3 spans 11 residues. Trimming cost V 5 bases and J 3 bases, with 8 bases left between them. CDR1 and CDR2 from the germline V gene are DFQATT and SNEGSKA (reference sequence). This clonotype has at least ten counts. Its specificity is unknown. Findings of the study overall: Matching against VDJdb likely underestimated virus-specific expansions, favoring anti-spike CD8.

A single record per CDR3 protein comes from TCRdb applying MiXCR to the 5' RACE reads. The sample consists of 97,000 or so distinct CDR3 sequences, about an eighth of them appearing once. The chain uses TRBV20-1 and TRBJ2-7; D is unresolved. Source material: whole blood. This TCR was recovered from an adult who was a healthcare worker with PCR-confirmed SARS-CoV-2 infection or an uninfected control (not recorded which). The CDR3 here is CSARTGYEQYF. The CDR3 DNA is TGCAGTGCTCGGACGGGCTACGAGCAGTACTTC.